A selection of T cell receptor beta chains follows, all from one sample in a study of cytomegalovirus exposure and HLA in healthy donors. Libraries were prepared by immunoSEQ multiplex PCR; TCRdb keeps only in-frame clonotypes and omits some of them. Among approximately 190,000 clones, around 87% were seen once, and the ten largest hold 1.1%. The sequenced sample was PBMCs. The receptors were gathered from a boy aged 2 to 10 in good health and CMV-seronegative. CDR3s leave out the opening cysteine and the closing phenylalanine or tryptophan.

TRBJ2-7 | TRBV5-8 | ASSLGRASYEQY
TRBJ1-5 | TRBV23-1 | ASSQLDRARSNQPQH
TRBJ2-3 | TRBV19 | ATSRGISTDTQY
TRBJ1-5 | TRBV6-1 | ASSEYRVQPQH
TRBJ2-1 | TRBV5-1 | ASSLEGQGVREQF
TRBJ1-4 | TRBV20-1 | SASRGEKLF
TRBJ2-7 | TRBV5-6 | ASSLRTLRDKGYEQY
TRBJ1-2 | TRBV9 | ASSLSSVVGQGYGYT
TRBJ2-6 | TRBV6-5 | ASSQTGAGANVLT
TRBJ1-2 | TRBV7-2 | ASSFLDGANYGYT
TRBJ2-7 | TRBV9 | ASSSGLQVEYEQY
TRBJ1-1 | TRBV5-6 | ASSLASPRLMNTEAF
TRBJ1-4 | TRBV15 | ATSRDVTAQGKLF
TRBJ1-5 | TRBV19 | ASSIVQGSNQPQH
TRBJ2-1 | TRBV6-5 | ASSRGRGGIEQF
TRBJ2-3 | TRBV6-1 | ASSEVRNSPTDTQY
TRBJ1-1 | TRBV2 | ASTDRTMNTEAF
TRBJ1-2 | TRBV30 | AWSTGFGYT
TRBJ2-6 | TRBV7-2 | ASSLGHAPRTGANVLT
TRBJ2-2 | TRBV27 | ASSLYTNTGELF
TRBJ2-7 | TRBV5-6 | ASSFFGTPTYEQY
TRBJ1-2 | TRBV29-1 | SVEEGAGGYGYT
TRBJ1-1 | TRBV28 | ASSLWQGLTTEAF
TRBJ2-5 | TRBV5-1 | ASSFMGQGGETQY
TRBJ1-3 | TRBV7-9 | APPDPQGRTGNTIY
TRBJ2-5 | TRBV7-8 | ASSLSSKETQY
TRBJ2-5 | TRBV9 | ASSPHRDGETQY